These 18 T cell receptor beta chains were all obtained from the same sample, sequenced in a study of OX40 agonist ivuxolimab in advanced cancers. Assay: immunoSEQ multiplex PCR; the TCRdb copy retains only in-frame clones and omits some. The data hold 30,000 to 45,000 clones, with 88% observed a single time. The starting material was CD4+ or CD8+ T cells sorted from blood, obtained in a trial of the OX40 agonist ivuxolimab. These receptors were obtained from an adult with an advanced solid tumor such as melanoma, head and neck, liver or kidney cancer.

The chain has TRBV30 and TRBJ2-2; 9 nucleotides line up with TRBD1. The CDR3 length is 15 residues. Trimming at V came to 2 bases and at J to 4 bases, leaving 5 bases not matched to a gene. The V gene's germline CDR1 is GTSNPN and CDR2 SVGIG (reference sequence). The CDR3 region is CAWSHRDRVTGELFF. The DNA of the CDR3 is TGTGCCTGGAGTCACCGGGACAGGGTCACCGGGGAGCTGTTTTTT.

This clone was counted only a few times. The chain links TRBV4-2 to TRBJ2-5; possibly TRBD2 for D (5 bases). The V gene lost 3 bases and the J gene lost 3 bases, with 8 bases spanning the gap. The length of the CDR3 is 13 residues. The germline V gene encodes CDR1 LGHNA and CDR2 YNFKEQ. The CDR3 sequence: CASSQRVEETQYF. The CDR3 region has the DNA TGTGCCAGCAGCCAGAGGGTGGAAGAGACCCAGTACTTC.

This chain links TRBV28 with TRBJ2-7; D may be TRBD1 (8 bases). Trimming stripped 1 base from V and 0 bases from J, with 25 bases between. CDR1 and CDR2 from the germline V gene are MDHEN and SYDVKM. The CDR3 has 20 residues. CDR3 nucleotides: TGTGCCAGCAGTTTATTCTCCCGGGGGGCAGGGGGCGAGAGCTCCTACGAGCAGTACTTC. Translation: CASSLFSRGAGGESSYEQYF.

The chain joins TRBV5-6 to TRBJ2-5; D unclear. From germline, CDR1 is SGHDT and CDR2 YYEEEE. Trimming took off 2 bases at V and 3 bases at J, with 8 bases between the two ends. This CDR3 is built from 13 residues. The CDR3 spells CASSFKEEETQYF. The CDR3 DNA follows: TGTGCCAGCAGCTTCAAAGAGGAAGAGACCCAGTACTTC.

The chain couples TRBV2 to TRBJ1-5; the D gene is possibly TRBD1 (6 bases). The CDR3 runs to 14 residues. V was trimmed by 2 bases and J by 5 bases, leaving 10 bases between them. Germline V gives CDR1 SNHLY, CDR2 FYNNEI. The CDR3 reads CASSEIQGYQPQHF. As DNA, the CDR3 is TGTGCCAGCAGTGAAATACAGGGTTATCAGCCCCAGCATTTT.

This chain connects TRBV30 to TRBJ1-2, with TRBD1 identical over 10 bases. The V segment lost 6 bases and the J segment 7 bases; nucleotides outside the gene matches: 11. Germline lookup yields CDR1 GTSNPN and CDR2 SVGIG (reference sequence). The CDR3 is 14 residues long. The CDR3 bases are TGTGCCTGCAAGACAGGGGGCGCCGAGTTTGGCTACACCTTC. This encodes CACKTGGAEFGYTF.

The V gene is TRBV7-9, the J gene TRBJ1-4; 8 nucleotides line up with TRBD1. J was trimmed by 7 bases and V by 5 bases; bases with no gene match: 9. Germline V gene data show CDR1 as SEHNR and CDR2 as FQNEAQ (reference sequence). The CDR3 contains 15 residues. The CDR3 DNA reads as TGTGCCAGCAGCCGACAGGGGAGTCTCGGTGAAAAACTGTTTTTT. It codes for CASSRQGSLGEKLFF.

The genes are TRBV4-1 and TRBJ1-1; TRBD1 is a possible D gene (5 bases). V shed 5 bases and J shed 3 bases, with 16 bases lying between them. Germline V gives CDR1 MGHRA, CDR2 YSYEKL. The CDR3 runs 15 residues. CDR3 coding DNA: TGCGCCAGCAGCAGGGGACCCGCCGGAGACACTGAAGCTTTCTTT. The encoded protein is CASSRGPAGDTEAFF.

This chain connects TRBV2 to TRBJ1-4, with 11 bases lining up with TRBD1. CDR3 length: 14 amino acids. The germline CDR1 and CDR2 sequences are SNHLY and FYNNEI. V shed 6 bases and J 14 bases; nucleotides not matched to a gene: 11. This CDR3 reads CASREGQGVPILFF. Here the CDR3 DNA reads TGTGCCAGCAGAGAGGGACAGGGGGTCCCGATTCTGTTTTTT.

V gene TRBV10-3 combines with J gene TRBJ2-7; 7 positions match TRBD2. V was clipped by 3 bases and J by 7 bases; unmatched bases: 9. The germline V gene has CDR1 ENHRY and CDR2 SYGVKD. The CDR3 loop spans 14 amino acids. Here the CDR3 reads CAISDLAGTEEQYF. CDR3 bases: TGTGCCATCAGTGATTTAGCGGGTACGGAAGAGCAGTACTTC.

The chain combines TRBV28 with TRBJ1-1; 9 bases are shared with TRBD1. The CDR3 loop spans 15 amino acids. V lost 2 bases, J lost 1 base, and 2 bases stayed unmatched. Per the germline V gene, CDR1 is MDHEN and CDR2 is SYDVKM. CDR3 region: CASSLGGQGNTEAFF. The CDR3 DNA is TGTGCCAGCAGTTTAGGGGGACAGGGGAACACTGAAGCTTTCTTT.

This clone showed up just a few times. The chain recombines TRBV5-1 with TRBJ2-1; no definite D call. The CDR3 is 11 amino acids. The ends were cut back, 0 bases at V and 8 bases at J, with 3 bases in the middle. The germline gives CDR1 SGHRS, CDR2 YFSETQ. The CDR3 spells CASSLADEQFF. Written as DNA, the CDR3 is TGCGCCAGCAGCTTGGCCGATGAGCAGTTCTTC. The full variable domain, completed using reference TRBV5-1 and TRBJ2-1, is KAGVTQTPRYLIKTRGQQVTLSCSPISGHRSVSWYQQTPGQGLQFLFEYFSETQRNKGNFPGRFSGRQFSNSRSEMNVSTLELGDSALYLCASSLADEQFFGPGTRLTVL.

The chain links TRBV5-5 to TRBJ2-7; unclear D gene. Germline loops: CDR1 SGHKS, CDR2 YYEKEE (reference sequence). CDR3 size: 12 residues. The V and J ends lost 4 bases and 4 bases respectively, with 9 bases between them. The CDR3 coding sequence is TGTGCCAGCAGCCACTATCGTTACGAGCAGTACTTC. Its protein is CASSHYRYEQYF.

This sequence joins TRBV7-8 and TRBJ2-7; unclear D gene. V was cut by 7 bases and J by 6 bases, with 22 bases left in between. CDR1 is SGHVS, CDR2 FQNEAQ, per germline. The CDR3 covers 15 residues. CDR3 loop: CASTSIKAPLGEQYF. For the CDR3, the DNA is TGTGCCAGCACCAGTATAAAGGCGCCCTTAGGCGAGCAGTACTTC.

This rearrangement joins TRBV28 to TRBJ2-7; D is undetermined. Germline assignment: CDR1 MDHEN and CDR2 SYDVKM. The CDR3 extends over 14 amino acids. Trimming removed 5 bases from V and 1 base from J, with 12 bases in between. The chain's CDR3 is CASSQDLFSYEQYF. The CDR3 bases are TGTGCCAGCAGTCAGGATCTTTTTTCCTACGAGCAGTACTTC. Based on the CDR3 plus reference TRBV28 and TRBJ2-7, the full variable domain is DVKVTQSSRYLVKRTGEKVFLECVQDMDHENMFWYRQDPGLGLRLIYFSYDVKMKEKGDIPEGYSVSREKKERFSLILESASTNQTSMYLCASSQDLFSYEQYFGPGTRLTVT.

The V call is TRBV7-7, the J call TRBJ2-7; no clear D. The CDR3 extends over 15 amino acids. V lost 5 bases and J lost 2, with 16 bases in between. Germline V gene sequence: CDR1 SSHAT, CDR2 FNYEAQ (reference sequence). In DNA form, the CDR3 reads TGTGCCAGCAGCGCCCTCGGACGGAACGCCTACGAGCAGTACTTC. Translating gives CASSALGRNAYEQYF.

The chain recombines TRBV27 with TRBJ2-5; 10 positions agree with TRBD2. Germline CDR1 MNHEY, CDR2 SMNVEV (reference sequence). The CDR3 totals 14 residues. Trimming took 6 bases from V and 5 from J; bases not matched to a gene: 6. The CDR3, as DNA: TGTGCCAGCAGGGCTAGCGGGAGCGGGGAGACCCAGTACTTC. This gives the protein CASRASGSGETQYF.

The chain's CDR3 is CASSFEAGNYEQYF. The DNA for the CDR3 is TGTGCCAGCAGCTTCGAAGCGGGGAATTACGAGCAGTACTTC. The rearrangement joins TRBV5-4 to TRBJ2-7, with 7 nucleotides matching TRBD2. The CDR3 sequence is 14 residues long. Looked up from germline, CDR1 is SGHNT and CDR2 is YYREEE (reference sequence). V lost 2 bases, J lost 4 bases, and 6 bases stayed unmatched.